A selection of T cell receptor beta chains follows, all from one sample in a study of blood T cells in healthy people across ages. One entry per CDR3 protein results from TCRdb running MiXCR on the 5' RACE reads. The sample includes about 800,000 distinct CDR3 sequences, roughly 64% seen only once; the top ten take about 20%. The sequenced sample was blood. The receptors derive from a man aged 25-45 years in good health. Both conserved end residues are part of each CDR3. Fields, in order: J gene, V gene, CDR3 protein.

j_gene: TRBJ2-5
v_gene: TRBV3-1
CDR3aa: CASSQVLAGGFKTQYF

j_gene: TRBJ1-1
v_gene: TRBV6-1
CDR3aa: CASSVPAAADSAFF

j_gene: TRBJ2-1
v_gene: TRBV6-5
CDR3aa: CASKEGILSYNEQFF

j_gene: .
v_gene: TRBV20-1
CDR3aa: CSAPLQWRTQYF

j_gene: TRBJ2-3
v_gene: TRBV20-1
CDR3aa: CSARGKSRADTQYF

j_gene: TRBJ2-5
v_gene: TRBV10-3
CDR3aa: CAISEYKKETQYF

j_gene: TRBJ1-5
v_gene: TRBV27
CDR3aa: CASALGVGQPQHF

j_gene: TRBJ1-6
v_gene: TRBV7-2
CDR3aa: CASTQMGANSPLHF

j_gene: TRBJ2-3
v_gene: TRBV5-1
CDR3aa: CASSLRGGGLQFGDTQYF

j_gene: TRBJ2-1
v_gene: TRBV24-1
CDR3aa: CATSSPSNEQFF

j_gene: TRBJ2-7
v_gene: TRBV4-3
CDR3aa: CASSQDDTAPAYEQYF

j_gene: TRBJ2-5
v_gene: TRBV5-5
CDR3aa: CASSRQLRQGVYETQYF

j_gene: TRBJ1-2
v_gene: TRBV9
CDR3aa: CASSVVPHSYGHTF

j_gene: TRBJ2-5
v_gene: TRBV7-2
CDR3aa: CASSLLVQETQYF

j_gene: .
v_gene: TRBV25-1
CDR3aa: CASSEQPRAGSSETQYF

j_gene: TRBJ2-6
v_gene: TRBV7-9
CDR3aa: CASSPIGGSGANVLTF

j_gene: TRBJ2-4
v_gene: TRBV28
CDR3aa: CASSLFRGINIQYF

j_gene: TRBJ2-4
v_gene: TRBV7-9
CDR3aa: CASSLAAGDIQYF

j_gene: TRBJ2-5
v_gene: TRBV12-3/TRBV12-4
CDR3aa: CASSFRGLKEQYF

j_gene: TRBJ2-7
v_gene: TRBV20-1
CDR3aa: CSARSLGRDGEQYF

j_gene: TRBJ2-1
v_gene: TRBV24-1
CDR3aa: CATSETGTSPGREQFF

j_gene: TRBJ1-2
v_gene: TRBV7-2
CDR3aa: CASSLGEVSGYTF

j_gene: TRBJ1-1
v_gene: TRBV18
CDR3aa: CASSLEDRFKAFF

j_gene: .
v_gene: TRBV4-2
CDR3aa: CASSQDWPPRETQYF

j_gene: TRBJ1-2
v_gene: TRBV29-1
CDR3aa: CSVEVARPAGYTF

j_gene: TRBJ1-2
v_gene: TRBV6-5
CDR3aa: CASSQHTYGYTF

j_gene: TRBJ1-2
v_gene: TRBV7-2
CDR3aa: CASSLINYGYTF

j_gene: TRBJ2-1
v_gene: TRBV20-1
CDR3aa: CCARTERKSSYNEQFF

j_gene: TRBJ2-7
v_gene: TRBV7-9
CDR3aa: CASSPREFYEQYF

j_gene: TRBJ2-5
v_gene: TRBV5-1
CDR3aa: CASSVDSPQETQYF

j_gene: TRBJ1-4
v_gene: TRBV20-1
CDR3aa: CSARDRGRELFF

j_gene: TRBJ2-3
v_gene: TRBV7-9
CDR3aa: CASSLYRATDTQYF

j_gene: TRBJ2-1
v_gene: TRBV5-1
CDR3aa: CASSLTAVNEQFF

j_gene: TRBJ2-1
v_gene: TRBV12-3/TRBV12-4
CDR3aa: CASSLTVSYEQFF

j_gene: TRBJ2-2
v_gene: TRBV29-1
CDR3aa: CSVVWGAGELFF

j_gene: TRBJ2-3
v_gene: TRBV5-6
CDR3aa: CASSWAGGGTDTQYF

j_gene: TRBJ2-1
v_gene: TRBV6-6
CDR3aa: CASRPTGLALDNGQFF

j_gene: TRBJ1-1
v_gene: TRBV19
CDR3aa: CASTGSREAFF

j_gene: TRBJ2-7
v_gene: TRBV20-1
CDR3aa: CSARKIYEQYF

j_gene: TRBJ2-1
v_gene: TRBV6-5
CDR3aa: CASSYRTSWEQFF

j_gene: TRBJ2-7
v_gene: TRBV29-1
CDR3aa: CSAAGTHYEQYF

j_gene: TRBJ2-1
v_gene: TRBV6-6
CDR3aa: CATWGSYNEQFF

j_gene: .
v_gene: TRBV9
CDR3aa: CASSVSGTGGQTQYF

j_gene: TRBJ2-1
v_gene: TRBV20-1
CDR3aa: CSARLANEQFF

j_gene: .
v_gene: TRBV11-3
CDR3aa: CASDGEQGTQYF

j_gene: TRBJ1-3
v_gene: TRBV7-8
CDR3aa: CASSPSGTGGLGNTIYF

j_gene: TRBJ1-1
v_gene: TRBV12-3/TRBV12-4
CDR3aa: CASSLNRMNTEAFF

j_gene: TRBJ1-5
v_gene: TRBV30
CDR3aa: CAWGIQSAFGPQHF

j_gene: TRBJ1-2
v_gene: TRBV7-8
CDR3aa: CASSLGPAWGYTF

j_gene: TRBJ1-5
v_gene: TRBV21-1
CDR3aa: CASRGNQPQHF

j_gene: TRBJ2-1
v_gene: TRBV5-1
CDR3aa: CASSRNPFRQGRDEQFF

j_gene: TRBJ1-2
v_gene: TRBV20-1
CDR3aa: CRGAPGEGDYGYTF

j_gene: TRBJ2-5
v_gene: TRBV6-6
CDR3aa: CASSYGRNGEETQYF